Sequencing of this TCR beta chain was carried out in a study of shared clonotypes between healthy human individuals. As concerns this clone: Its antigen remains unidentified.

Notes on the study in general: Donor scarcity curtailed the genetic and exposure-history diversity represented herein.

In the study's own analysis: ImmunoSEQ only sent back junction sequences with no quality scores, so filtering was done differently. Repertoires were generated with immunoSEQ multiplex PCR, while TCRdb's copy carries only in-frame clones and drops some. D and trimming were read from the DNA, whereas the V and J calls and clone size are those reported in that table. The data show about 99,000 clones, roughly 50% seen once. CDR3 length: 14 residues. Germline CDR1 and CDR2: MGHRA and YSYEKL. The rearrangement uses TRBV4-1 and TRBJ1-3; D unclear. The end of the DNA is better explained by TRBJ2-2, so the J call may be wrong. The clonotype was recovered from a woman aged 40-49 years in good health. Some clones in this sample may be carry-over from other donors' samples. The sample taken for sequencing was PBMCs. The CDR3 here is CASSTPNTGRELFF. CDR3 sequence (DNA): TGCGCCAGCAGCACACCCAACACGGGTAGGGAGCTGTTTTTT.